The T cell receptor beta chain described here comes from a study of T cell repertoires in cytomegalovirus infection (dated by TCRdb to between 2017 and 2020). The study in broad terms: Donor HLA type was relevant to the analysis, as public TCR beta signatures indicated carriage of CMV infection together with the matching HLA type.

Paper-wide results and their limitations: In both this cohort and an independent roughly 350-donor cohort, the cumulative frequency of public TCR beta family members distinguished carriers of CMV infection plus the relevant HLA type. The ex vivo response was dominated by HLA-C-restricted CMV-specific TCR beta clonotypes, which also provided the single most frequent clonotype in two of eight donors.

TCRdb lists the instrument as Illumina HiSeq 1500. TCRdb reprocessed the public reads (quality trimming at Q25 with fastp, clone calling with MiXCR) and kept in-frame beta chains. Under each unique CDR3 protein, matching rows form one entry showing the most common genes and DNA. The sample has approximately 500,000 distinct CDR3 sequences on record, roughly 29% of them singletons. Roughly 13% of the sample is taken by the ten largest. This clonotype appeared a few times. Its cognate antigen has yet to be identified. No much larger clone is present one base from it, and per-base qualities are unavailable. This TCR derives from a human donor in good health (CMV status not recorded). Some clones in this sample may be carry-over from other donors' samples. Sequencing input: PBMCs.

The nucleotide sequence is given as TGTGCCAGCAGCACAATAATCGGCAGTCAGTTCTTC. Its protein is CASSTIIGSQFF. The chain couples TRBV11-3 to TRBJ2-1; too little of a D gene remains to name it. The CDR3 contains 12 residues, cysteine and phenylalanine counted. The DNA shown is the 36-base CDR3, in frame from base 1. Trimming takes 5 bases from V and 13 bases from J, and the germline ends sit 15 bases apart. The germline V gene specifies SGHNT as CDR1 and YENEEA as CDR2.